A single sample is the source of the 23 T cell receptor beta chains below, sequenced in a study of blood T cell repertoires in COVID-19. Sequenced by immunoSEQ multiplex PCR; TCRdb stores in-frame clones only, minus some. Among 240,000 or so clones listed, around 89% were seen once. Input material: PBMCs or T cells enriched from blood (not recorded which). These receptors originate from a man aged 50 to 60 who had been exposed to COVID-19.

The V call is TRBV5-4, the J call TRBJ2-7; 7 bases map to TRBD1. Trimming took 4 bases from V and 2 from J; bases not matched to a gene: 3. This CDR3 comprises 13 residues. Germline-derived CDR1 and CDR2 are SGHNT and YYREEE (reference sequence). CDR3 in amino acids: CASSRQGAYEQYV. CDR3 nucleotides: TGTGCCAGCAGCCGACAGGGAGCCTACGAGCAGTACGTC.

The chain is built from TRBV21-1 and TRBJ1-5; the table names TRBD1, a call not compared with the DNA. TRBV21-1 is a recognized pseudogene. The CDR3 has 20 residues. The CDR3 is CASSKGREPGTGISNQPQHF. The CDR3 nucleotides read TGTGCCAGCAGCAAAGGGAGGGAACCCGGGACAGGGATTAGCAATCAGCCCCAGCATTTT.

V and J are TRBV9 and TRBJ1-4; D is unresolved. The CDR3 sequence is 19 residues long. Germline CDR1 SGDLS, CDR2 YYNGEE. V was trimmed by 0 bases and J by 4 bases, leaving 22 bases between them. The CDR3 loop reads CASSVGPGPQLSYNEKLFF. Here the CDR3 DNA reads TGTGCCAGCAGCGTAGGACCTGGGCCCCAACTCTCTTATAATGAAAAACTGTTTTTT.

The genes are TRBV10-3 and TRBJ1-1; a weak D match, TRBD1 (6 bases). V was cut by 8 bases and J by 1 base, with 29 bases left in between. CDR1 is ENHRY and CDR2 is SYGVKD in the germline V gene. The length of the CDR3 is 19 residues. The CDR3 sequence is CAIRVVPGQTPSQNTEAFF. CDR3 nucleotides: TGTGCCATCCGTGTGGTACCTGGACAGACCCCTTCGCAGAACACTGAAGCTTTCTTT.

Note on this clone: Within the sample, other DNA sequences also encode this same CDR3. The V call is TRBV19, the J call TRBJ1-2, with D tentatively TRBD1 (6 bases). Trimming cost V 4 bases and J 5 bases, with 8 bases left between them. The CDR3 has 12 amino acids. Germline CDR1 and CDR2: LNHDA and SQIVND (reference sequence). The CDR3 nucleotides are TGTGCCAGTAGTAGCACAGGGTATGGCTACACCTTC. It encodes CASSSTGYGYTF.

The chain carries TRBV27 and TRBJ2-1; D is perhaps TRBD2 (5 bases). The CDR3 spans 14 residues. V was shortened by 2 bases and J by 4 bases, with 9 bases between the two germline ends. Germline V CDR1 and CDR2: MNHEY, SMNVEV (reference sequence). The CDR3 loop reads CASSLGETYNEQFF. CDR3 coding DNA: TGTGCCAGCAGTTTAGGGGAGACATACAATGAGCAGTTCTTC.

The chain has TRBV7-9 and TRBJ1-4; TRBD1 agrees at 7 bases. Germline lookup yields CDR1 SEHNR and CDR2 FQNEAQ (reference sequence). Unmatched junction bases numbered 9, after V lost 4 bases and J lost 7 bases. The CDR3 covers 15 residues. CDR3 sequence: CASSSTGDSPEKLFF. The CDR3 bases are TGTGCCAGCAGCTCCACAGGGGATTCTCCTGAAAAACTGTTTTTT.

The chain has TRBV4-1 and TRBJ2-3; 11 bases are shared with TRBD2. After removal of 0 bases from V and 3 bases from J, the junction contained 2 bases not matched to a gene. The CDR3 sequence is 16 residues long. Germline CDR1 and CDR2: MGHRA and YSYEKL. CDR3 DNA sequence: TGCGCCAGCAGCCAAGATACTAGCGGGGGTACAGATACGCAGTATTTT. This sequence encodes CASSQDTSGGTDTQYF.

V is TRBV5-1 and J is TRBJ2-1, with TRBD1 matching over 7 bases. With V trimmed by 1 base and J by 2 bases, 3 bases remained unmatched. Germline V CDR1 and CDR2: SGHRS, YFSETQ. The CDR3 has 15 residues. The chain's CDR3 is CASSLLGQTYNEQFF. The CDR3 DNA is TGCGCCAGCAGCTTGCTGGGACAGACCTACAATGAGCAGTTCTTC.

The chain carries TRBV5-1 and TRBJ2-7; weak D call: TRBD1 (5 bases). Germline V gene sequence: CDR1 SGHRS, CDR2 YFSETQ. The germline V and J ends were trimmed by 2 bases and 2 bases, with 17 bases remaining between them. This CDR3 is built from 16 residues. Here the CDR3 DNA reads TGCGCCAGCAGCTTCTCACCGGCAGGGAACCCCTACGAGCAGTACTTC. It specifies CASSFSPAGNPYEQYF.

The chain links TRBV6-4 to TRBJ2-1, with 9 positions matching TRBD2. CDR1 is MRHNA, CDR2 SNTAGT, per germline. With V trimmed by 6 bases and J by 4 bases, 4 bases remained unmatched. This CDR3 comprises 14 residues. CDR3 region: CASSERGEYNEQFF. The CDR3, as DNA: TGTGCCAGCAGCGAGCGGGGGGAATACAATGAGCAGTTCTTC.

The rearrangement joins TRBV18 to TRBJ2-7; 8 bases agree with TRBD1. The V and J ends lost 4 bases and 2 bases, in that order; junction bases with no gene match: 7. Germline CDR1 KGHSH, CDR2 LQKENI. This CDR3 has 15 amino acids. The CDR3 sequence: CASSRNQGAAYEQYV. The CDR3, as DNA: TGTGCCAGCTCACGAAATCAGGGGGCGGCCTACGAGCAGTACGTC.

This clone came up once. Written as DNA, the CDR3 is TGCGCCAGCAGCTTACGTGCCTCCGTTTTGGGGACTAGCGGGAGTAGGGCAGATACGCAGTATTTT. This encodes CASSLRASVLGTSGSRADTQYF. The rearrangement uses TRBV5-1 and TRBJ2-3; TRBD2 aligns across 14 bases. The CDR3 consists of 22 residues. The junction had 21 bases not matched to a gene; V was cut back by 2 bases and J by 4 bases. The V gene's germline CDR1 is SGHRS and CDR2 YFSETQ.

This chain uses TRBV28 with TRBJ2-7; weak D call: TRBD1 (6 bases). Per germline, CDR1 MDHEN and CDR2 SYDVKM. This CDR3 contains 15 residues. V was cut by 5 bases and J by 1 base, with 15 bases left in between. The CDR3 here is CASSLQGPLSYEQYV. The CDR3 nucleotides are TGTGCCAGCAGTCTACAGGGACCTCTATCCTACGAGCAGTACGTC.

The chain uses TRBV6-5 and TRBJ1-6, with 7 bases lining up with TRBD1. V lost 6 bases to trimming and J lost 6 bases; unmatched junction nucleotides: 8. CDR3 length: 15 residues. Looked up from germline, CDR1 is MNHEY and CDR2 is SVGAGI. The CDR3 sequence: CASRPQGLSNSPLHF. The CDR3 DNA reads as TGTGCCAGCAGACCACAGGGGCTCAGTAATTCACCCCTCCACTTT.

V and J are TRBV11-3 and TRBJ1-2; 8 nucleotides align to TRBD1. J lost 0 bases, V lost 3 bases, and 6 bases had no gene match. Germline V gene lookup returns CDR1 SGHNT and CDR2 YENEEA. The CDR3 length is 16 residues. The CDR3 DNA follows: TGTGCCAGCAGCTTCAGCGGGACAGGCGCTAACTATGGCTACACCTTC. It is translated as CASSFSGTGANYGYTF.

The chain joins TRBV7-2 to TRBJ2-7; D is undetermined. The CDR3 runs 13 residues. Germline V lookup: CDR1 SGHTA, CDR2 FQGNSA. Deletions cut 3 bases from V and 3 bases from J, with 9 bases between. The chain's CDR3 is CASSLHSFYEQYV. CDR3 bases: TGTGCCAGCAGCTTGCACTCCTTCTACGAGCAGTACGTC.

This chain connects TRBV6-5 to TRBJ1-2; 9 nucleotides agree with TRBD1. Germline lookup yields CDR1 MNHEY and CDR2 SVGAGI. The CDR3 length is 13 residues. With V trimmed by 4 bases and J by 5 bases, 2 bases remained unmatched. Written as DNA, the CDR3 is TGTGCCAGCAGTTGGGACAGGGCGTATGGCTACACCTTC. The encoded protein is CASSWDRAYGYTF.

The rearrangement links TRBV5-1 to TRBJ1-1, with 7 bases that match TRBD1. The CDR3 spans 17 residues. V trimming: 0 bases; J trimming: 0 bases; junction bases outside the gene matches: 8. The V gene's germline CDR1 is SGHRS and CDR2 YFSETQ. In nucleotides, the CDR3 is TGCGCCAGCAGCTTGGGGGGACAGCGCCTAGTGAACACTGAAGCTTTCTTT. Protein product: CASSLGGQRLVNTEAFF.

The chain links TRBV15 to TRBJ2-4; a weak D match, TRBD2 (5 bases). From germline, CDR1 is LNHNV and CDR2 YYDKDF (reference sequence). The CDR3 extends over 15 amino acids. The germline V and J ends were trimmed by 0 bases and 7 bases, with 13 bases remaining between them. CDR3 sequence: CATSRDPVEGNIQYF. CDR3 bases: TGTGCCACCAGCAGAGATCCGGTAGAGGGCAACATTCAGTACTTC. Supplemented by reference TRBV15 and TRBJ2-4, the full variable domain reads DAMVIQNPRYQVTQFGKPVTLSCSQTLNHNVMYWYQQKSSQAPKLLFHYYDKDFNNEADTPDNFQSRRPNTSFCFLDIRSPGLGDTAMYLCATSRDPVEGNIQYFGAGTRLSVL.

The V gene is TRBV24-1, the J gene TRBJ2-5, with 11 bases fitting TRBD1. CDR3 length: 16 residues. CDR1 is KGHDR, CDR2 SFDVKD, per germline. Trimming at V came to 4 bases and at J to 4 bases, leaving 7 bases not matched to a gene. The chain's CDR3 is CATSESGTGGAETQYF. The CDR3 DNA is TGTGCCACCAGTGAGTCCGGGACAGGGGGAGCAGAGACCCAGTACTTC.

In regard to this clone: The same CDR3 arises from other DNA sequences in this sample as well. The CDR3 DNA follows: TGTGCCAGCTCACCCTTAGCGGGAGGGCCGGGGGATGAGCAGTTCTTC. It encodes CASSPLAGGPGDEQFF. The rearrangement joins TRBV18 to TRBJ2-1, with 11 bases matching TRBD2. V gave up 3 bases and J gave up 8 bases; unmatched junction bases: 9. Germline CDR1 and CDR2: KGHSH and LQKENI. The CDR3 loop spans 16 amino acids. Supplemented by reference TRBV18 and TRBJ2-1, the full variable domain reads NAGVMQNPRHLVRRRGQEARLRCSPMKGHSHVYWYRQLPEEGLKFMVYLQKENIIDESGMPKERFSAEFPKEGPSILRIQQVVRGDSAAYFCASSPLAGGPGDEQFFGPGTRLTVL.

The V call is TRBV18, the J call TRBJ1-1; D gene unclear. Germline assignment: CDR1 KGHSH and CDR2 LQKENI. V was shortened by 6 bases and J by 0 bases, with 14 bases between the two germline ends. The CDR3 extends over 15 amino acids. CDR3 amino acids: CASSYGQAMNTEAFF. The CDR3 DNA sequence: TGTGCCAGCTCTTATGGGCAGGCCATGAACACTGAAGCTTTCTTT.